This is a list of T cell receptor beta chains from one sample in a study of T cell responses to AZD1222 COVID-19 vaccine. The assay was immunoSEQ multiplex PCR, and TCRdb's table has in-frame clones only and misses some. The sample yields roughly 270,000 clones, 94% seen once. Source: peripheral blood, taken 28 days after the second AZD1222 dose. The receptor set was obtained from an adult who received the AZD1222 COVID-19 vaccine. Each CDR3 is given with its conserved first and last residue. Fields, in order: CDR3 length, V gene, D gene, J gene, clone size, CDR3 protein, CDR3 DNA. The D gene is left open where the match is weak. Some rows have no size entry. The others give once, few or many, or a class for an expanded clone.

>15|TRBV19|.|TRBJ2-7|.
CASSPGTSTLYEQYF
TGTGCCAGTAGTCCTGGGACATCCACCCTCTACGAGCAGTACTTC
>14|TRBV18|.|TRBJ2-3|.
CASSPPPGTDTQYF
TGTGCCAGCTCACCCCCCCCCGGCACAGATACGCAGTATTTT
>12|TRBV3-1/TRBV3-2|TRBD1|TRBJ1-1|.
CASSQERGRAFF
TGTGCCAGCAGCCAAGAAAGGGGGCGAGCTTTCTTT
>13|TRBV19|.|TRBJ1-1|.
CASSIGGGTEAFF
TGTGCCAGTAGTATCGGTGGTGGGACTGAAGCTTTCTTT
>14|TRBV19|TRBD2|TRBJ2-2|.
CASCSGGAYGELFF
TGTGCCAGTTGTAGCGGGGGGGCCTACGGGGAGCTGTTTTTT
>15|TRBV28|TRBD1|TRBJ2-5|.
CASSSTGDFQETQYF
TGTGCCAGCAGTTCGACAGGGGACTTTCAAGAGACCCAGTACTTC
>17|TRBV24-1|.|TRBJ1-2|.
CATSDLDPTRGGYGYTF
TGTGCCACCAGTGATTTAGACCCGACCAGGGGTGGCTATGGCTACACCTTC
>13|TRBV5-6|.|TRBJ2-7|.
CASSFPQGGEQYF
TGTGCCAGCAGCTTCCCACAGGGCGGCGAGCAGTACTTC
>16|TRBV27|.|TRBJ2-7|.
CASAPIGGEASYEQYF
TGTGCCAGCGCCCCGATTGGAGGGGAGGCTTCCTACGAGCAGTACTTC
>15|TRBV19|TRBD1|TRBJ1-2|.
CASIPGQGILGGYTF
TGTGCCAGTATTCCGGGACAGGGGATCCTCGGAGGCTACACCTTC
>16|TRBV11-2|.|TRBJ2-3|.
CASSLAGGAEPDTQYF
TGTGCCAGCAGCTTAGCCGGGGGAGCTGAGCCAGATACGCAGTATTTT
>12|TRBV28|.|TRBJ2-7|.
CASSLGGDEQYF
TGTGCCAGCAGCTTAGGGGGAGACGAGCAGTACTTC
>13|TRBV3-1/TRBV3-2|.|TRBJ1-1|.
CASSQVRNTEAFF
TGTGCCAGCAGCCAAGTACGGAACACTGAAGCTTTCTTT
>14|TRBV9|.|TRBJ2-7|few
CASSPRAGTYEQYF
TGTGCCAGCAGCCCCAGGGCAGGCACCTACGAGCAGTACTTC
>13|TRBV5-1|.|TRBJ2-7|.
CASSLEGRYEQYF
TGCGCCAGCAGCTTAGAAGGGCGGTACGAGCAGTACTTC
>14|TRBV28|TRBD2|TRBJ2-5|.
CASSPRTSWETQYF
TGTGCCAGCAGTCCACGGACTAGCTGGGAGACCCAGTACTTC
>15|TRBV6-2/TRBV6-3|.|TRBJ1-1|.
CASSPPSDGNTEAFF
TGTGCCAGCAGCCCTCCCTCGGACGGGAACACTGAAGCTTTCTTT
>14|TRBV19|.|TRBJ2-3|.
CASRLRRNTDTQYF
TGTGCCAGTCGGCTCCGGCGGAACACAGATACGCAGTATTTT
>13|TRBV19|.|TRBJ1-5|.
CASVFGNHQPQHF
TGTGCCAGTGTATTTGGCAATCATCAGCCCCAGCATTTT
>15|TRBV18|.|TRBJ2-7|.
CASSPTGVGNHEQYF
TGTGCCAGCTCACCAACGGGAGTAGGGAACCACGAGCAGTACTTC
>13|TRBV6-6|.|TRBJ2-5|.
CASRGGAGETQYF
TGTGCCAGCCGAGGGGGGGCTGGGGAGACCCAGTACTTC
>16|TRBV19|TRBD2|TRBJ2-5|.
CASSHPRGGVRETQYF
TGTGCCAGTAGCCACCCCCGGGGGGGGGTTCGAGAGACCCAGTACTTC
>13|TRBV11-3|.|TRBJ2-5|.
CASSLSTWETQYF
TGTGCCAGCAGCTTATCGACGTGGGAGACCCAGTACTTC
>14|TRBV7-9|.|TRBJ2-1|few
CASSFPDRDNEQFF
TGTGCCAGCAGCTTCCCCGACCGGGACAATGAGCAGTTCTTC
>14|TRBV7-2|.|TRBJ1-1|.
CASSLVPPAVEAFF
TGTGCCAGCAGCTTAGTACCCCCGGCGGTTGAAGCTTTCTTT
>15|TRBV11-2|TRBD1|TRBJ1-1|once
CASSWGTGGHTEAFF
TGTGCCAGCAGCTGGGGGACAGGGGGCCACACTGAAGCTTTCTTT
>16|TRBV23-1|.|TRBJ1-3|.
CASTVGQTSSGNTIYF
TGCGCCAGCACCGTAGGACAGACGAGCTCTGGAAACACCATATATTTT